The 3 T cell receptor beta chains in this list originate from one sample, sequenced in a study of cytomegalovirus exposure and HLA in healthy donors. The primer mix had 60 Vbeta and 13 Jbeta primers. Produced via immunoSEQ multiplex PCR; TCRdb's table is partial and in-frame only. The data show fewer than 130,000 clones, with around 86% seen just once and about 1.7% held by the top ten. Sequenced input: PBMCs. The receptors were sampled from a man in his forties or fifties in good health and CMV-seronegative.

The rearrangement links TRBV5-1 to TRBJ1-1; a possible D gene is TRBD1 (6 bases). Trimming shortened V by 7 bases and J by 1 base, and 17 bases separated the two germline ends. The V gene's germline CDR1 is SGHRS and CDR2 YFSETQ. The CDR3 extends over 15 amino acids. CDR3 region: CASVGGGGKNTEAFF. CDR3 bases: TGCGCCAGCGTGGGGGGAGGGGGAAAGAACACTGAAGCTTTCTTT.

This chain links TRBV4-1 with TRBJ1-6; TRBD1 matches at 8 bases. CDR1 and CDR2 from the germline V gene are MGHRA and YSYEKL. This CDR3 spans 20 amino acids. J lost 7 bases, V lost 0 bases, and 17 bases had no gene match. This chain's CDR3 is CASSQELAGGGRNRNSPLHF. The CDR3 DNA is TGCGCCAGCAGCCAAGAGCTGGCAGGGGGCGGAAGGAACAGGAATTCACCCCTCCACTTT.

The count of this clone is one. V gene TRBV28 combines with J gene TRBJ1-2; no clear D gene. V lost 2 bases to trimming and J lost 8 bases, with 9 bases between them. Germline assignment: CDR1 MDHEN and CDR2 SYDVKM. The CDR3 is 12 amino acids. The CDR3 region is CASSLGSRGYTF. In DNA form, the CDR3 reads TGTGCCAGCAGTTTAGGGTCCAGGGGCTACACCTTC.